The 18 T cell receptor beta chains below all came from one sample that was sequenced in a study of regulatory T cells in long-lasting Graves disease. Time point meaning: newly diagnosed GD, antithyroid drugs for less than 3 months. Generation of the TCR library employed RNA extracted from PBMCs. Arm-PCR of CDR3 regions and iRepertoire HTBI primers were used to build TCR beta libraries. TCRdb passed the multiplex PCR reads through MiXCR, listing each CDR3 protein once. The sample has about 330,000 distinct CDR3 sequences, around 15% seen once. These sequences were also reported in another study, on T cells in Graves' hyperthyroidism and ophthalmopathy.

The material was peripheral blood mononuclear cells (PBMCs), obtained at new diagnosis, from a patient treated with antithyroid drugs. Source of these receptors: a woman younger than 35 with Graves disease.

This clonotype has more than one count but fewer than ten. This chain joins TRBV20-1 and TRBJ2-5; 9 nucleotides align to TRBD2. Germline lookup yields CDR1 DFQATT and CDR2 SNEGSKA (reference sequence). The CDR3 consists of 16 residues. V gave up 0 bases and J gave up 9 bases; unmatched junction bases: 14. CDR3 protein: CSARDLGGGAGRPQYF. The CDR3 DNA follows: TGCAGTGCTAGAGATCTTGGCGGGGGGGCGGGGAGACCCCAGTACTTC.

This clonotype was seen a few times. A much more abundant neighbour one base away suggests this may be a read error. CDR3 sequence (DNA): TGTGCCAGCACCACCGGAGGCTACAATCGGCCCCAGCATTTT. The encoded protein is CASTTGGYNRPQHF. The V and J genes are TRBV28 and TRBJ1-5; no reliable D call. Looked up from germline, CDR1 is MDHEN and CDR2 is SYDVKM. CDR3 length: 14 residues. Complete variable domain (other parts from reference TRBV28 and TRBJ1-5): DVKVTQSSRYLVKRTGEKVFLECVQDMDHENMFWYRQDPGLGLRLIYFSYDVKMKEKGDIPEGYSVSREKKERFSLILESASTNQTSMYLCASTTGGYNRPQHFGDGTRLSIL.

This clonotype has just a few counts. The chain employs TRBV10-3 and TRBJ2-7; TRBD2 matches at 9 bases. The CDR3 is made up of 16 amino acids. With V trimmed by 3 bases and J by 3 bases, 9 bases remained unmatched. Germline V gives CDR1 ENHRY, CDR2 SYGVKD. The CDR3 nucleotides read TGTGCCATCAGTGACCGGGGGGCGACTAGCGGCTACGAGCAGTACTTC. Translating it yields CAISDRGATSGYEQYF.

This clonotype was recorded many times. The chain's CDR3 is CASSLEAGPGPSYGYTF. As DNA, the CDR3 is TGCGCCAGCAGCTTGGAGGCCGGACCGGGACCCTCCTATGGCTACACCTTC. The rearrangement links TRBV5-1 to TRBJ1-2, with D tentatively TRBD1 (5 bases). The CDR3 spans 17 residues. V lost 0 bases and J 4 bases, leaving 19 bases between the germline ends. Looked up from germline, CDR1 is SGHRS and CDR2 is YFSETQ.

The chain uses TRBV7-2 and TRBJ1-3; D call uncertain. This CDR3 is 17 amino acids long. Between the trimmed V and J ends, which lost 2 bases and 0 bases, there was a span of 14 bases. Looked up from germline, CDR1 is SGHTA and CDR2 is FQGNSA. The CDR3 protein is CASSLLAGPLSGNTIYF. CDR3 nucleotide sequence: TGTGCCAGCAGCTTACTGGCCGGCCCTCTCTCTGGAAACACCATATATTTT.

This chain joins TRBV28 and TRBJ2-2, with a tentative D call TRBD1 (5 bases). The V end lost 9 bases, the J end lost 1 base, and 9 bases lay between the germline ends. Germline V gene sequence: CDR1 MDHEN, CDR2 SYDVKM. This CDR3 comprises 13 residues. The CDR3 sequence is CASVGQNTGELFF. The CDR3 nucleotides read TGTGCCAGTGTGGGGCAGAACACCGGGGAGCTGTTTTTT.

This clonotype appeared a few times. Here the CDR3 reads CSVGIDTQYF. CDR3 DNA: TGCAGCGTTGGGATAGATACGCAGTATTTT. This chain joins TRBV29-1 and TRBJ2-3; D gene unclear. The ends were cut back, 4 bases at V and 5 bases at J, with 4 bases in the middle. The length of the CDR3 is 10 residues. The germline V gene encodes CDR1 SQVTM and CDR2 ANQGSEA.

This clonotype came up many times. The gene calls are TRBV6-1 and TRBJ2-6; 7 bases map to TRBD1. Germline V gives CDR1 MNHNS, CDR2 SASEGT. CDR3 length equals 18 residues. Losses at the gene ends were 6 bases for V and 1 base for J; bases not matched to a gene: 12. The CDR3 DNA follows: TGTGCCAGCAGAGTTAGGACAGGATACCTTTCTGGGGCCAACGTCCTGACTTTC. Protein product: CASRVRTGYLSGANVLTF.

The genes are TRBV30 and TRBJ2-5; 12 bases map to TRBD2. Germline lookup yields CDR1 GTSNPN and CDR2 SVGIG (reference sequence). V trimming: 3 bases; J trimming: 5 bases; junction bases outside the gene matches: 7. This CDR3 has 15 residues. CDR3 amino acids: CAWSSGTSGFETQYF. DNA of the CDR3: TGTGCCTGGAGCTCCGGGACTAGCGGGTTCGAGACCCAGTACTTC.

This clonotype was seen only a few times. The chain uses TRBV2 and TRBJ2-7, with 9 bases lining up with TRBD1. The CDR3 is 15 amino acids. CDR1 and CDR2 (germline): SNHLY, FYNNEI. V shed 6 bases and J 5 bases; nucleotides not matched to a gene: 11. The CDR3 loop is CASRLTGTGNDEQYF. The CDR3 DNA reads as TGTGCCAGCAGATTAACCGGGACAGGGAACGACGAGCAGTACTTC. The full variable domain, rest sourced from reference TRBV2 and TRBJ2-7, is EPEVTQTPSHQVTQMGQEVILRCVPISNHLYFYWYRQILGQKVEFLVSFYNNEISEKSEIFDDQFSVERPDGSNFTLKIRSTKLEDSAMYFCASRLTGTGNDEQYFGPGTRLTVT.

There are many counts of this clonotype. The chain is built from TRBV7-9 and TRBJ2-7, with unresolved D. Germline-derived CDR1 and CDR2 are SEHNR and FQNEAQ (reference sequence). Between the trimmed V and J ends, which lost 5 bases and 6 bases, there was a span of 11 bases. There are 12 residues in the CDR3. The CDR3 sequence: CASSLGYREQYF. CDR3 sequence (DNA): TGTGCCAGCAGCCTAGGTTACCGCGAGCAGTACTTC.

The DNA for the CDR3 is TGTGCCAGCAGACCTGGATCTGGGGCAATTAATTCACCCCTCCACTTT. This sequence encodes CASRPGSGAINSPLHF. The chain combines TRBV7-9 with TRBJ1-6; TRBD1 is a possible D gene (5 bases). The CDR3 is 16 amino acids. V lost 6 bases and J lost 6, with 18 bases in between. Germline CDR1 is SEHNR and CDR2 is FQNEAQ (reference sequence).

CDR3 nucleotides: TGTGCCAGCAGCTCTACCTCCGGACATGAAGCTTTCTTT. Its protein product is CASSSTSGHEAFF. The chain is built from TRBV7-9 and TRBJ1-1, with a possible D match to TRBD1 (5 bases). The CDR3 loop spans 13 amino acids. Germline loops: CDR1 SEHNR, CDR2 FQNEAQ (reference sequence). V was pared by 4 bases and J by 7 bases, with 13 bases between.

This clonotype appeared many times. The chain links TRBV7-9 to TRBJ1-2; 7 positions match TRBD1. This CDR3 is built from 14 residues. J gave up 4 bases and V 4 bases, and 6 bases lay outside the gene matches. CDR1 SEHNR and CDR2 FQNEAQ come from the germline V gene (reference sequence). CDR3 region: CASSSLKGAYGYTF. DNA for the CDR3: TGTGCCAGCAGCTCACTAAAGGGGGCCTATGGCTACACCTTC.

This clonotype was detected ten times or more. The rearrangement links TRBV3-1 to TRBJ2-1, with 9 nucleotides matching TRBD2. The CDR3 runs 13 residues. J was trimmed by 15 bases and V by 0 bases; bases with no gene match: 6. CDR1 is LGHDT, CDR2 YNNKEL, per germline (reference sequence). CDR3 sequence: CASSQDSSGRRFF. In DNA form, the CDR3 reads TGTGCCAGCAGCCAAGATAGTAGCGGGAGACGGTTCTTC.

This clonotype has at least ten counts. V and J are TRBV29-1 and TRBJ2-7; maybe TRBD1 (5 bases). Germline V gene data show CDR1 as SQVTM and CDR2 as ANQGSEA. Deletions cut 3 bases from V and 2 bases from J, with 14 bases between. The CDR3 is made up of 14 amino acids. CDR3 nucleotide sequence: TGCAGCGTTGATTCCGACAGCGTGGCCTACGAGCAGTACTTC. Translating gives CSVDSDSVAYEQYF.

This clonotype was detected ten times or more. The rearrangement joins TRBV5-1 to TRBJ2-1; possibly TRBD2 for D (6 bases). CDR1 and CDR2 (germline): SGHRS, YFSETQ. The CDR3 has 16 amino acids. V lost 0 bases and J lost 6, with 16 bases in between. The CDR3 bases are TGCGCCAGCAGCTTGGCCCTGACTAGAGCGAGCAATGAGCAGTTCTTC. Protein: CASSLALTRASNEQFF.

The chain couples TRBV9 to TRBJ2-1; D not resolved. V dropped 0 bases and J dropped 8 bases, with 12 bases sitting between them. Germline V lookup: CDR1 SGDLS, CDR2 YYNGEE. The CDR3 loop spans 14 amino acids. The CDR3 region has the DNA TGTGCCAGCAGCGTAGAAGTATTTTTCGATGAGCAGTTCTTC. It codes for CASSVEVFFDEQFF.